This record concerns one TCR beta chain sequence. Antigen unknown. The sample originates from a study of cytomegalovirus exposure and HLA in healthy donors. PCR employed 60 Vbeta and 13 Jbeta primers. TCRdb's copy holds only in-frame clones and misses some; the assay was immunoSEQ multiplex PCR. This table holds approximately 120,000 clones, 75% to 85% found once. Study-level results: Highly shared sequence variants in one cluster were likely a sequencing artifact. For TCR beta chains, V- and J-gene trimming was later linked to a missense DCLRE1C variant. In an earlier analysis, about 87% or about 30%: the productive usage of most TCR beta V segments. Many donors carried some public TCRs, although rarity characterized most TCR sequences.

This receptor was obtained from a man aged 35 to 55 in good health and CMV-seronegative. The specimen was PBMCs.

The CDR3 region has the DNA TGTGCCAGCTCACAATTTGCACAGGGGGCCAGCAATCAGCCCCAGCATTTT. Translating it yields CASSQFAQGASNQPQHF. The chain couples TRBV18 to TRBJ1-5; 9 nucleotides line up with TRBD1. Germline V CDR1 and CDR2: KGHSH, LQKENI. The CDR3 covers 17 residues. V gave up 4 bases and J gave up 1 base; unmatched junction bases: 8.